The rows below give T cell receptor beta chains drawn from one sample of a study of regulatory T cells in long-lasting Graves disease. TCRdb used MiXCR to reprocess the multiplex PCR reads, holding one entry per CDR3 protein. Of under 300,000 distinct CDR3 sequences in the sample, around 20% are singletons; the top ten hold 14%. This sample comprised peripheral blood mononuclear cells (PBMCs), obtained at new diagnosis, from a patient treated with antithyroid drugs. The receptors were gathered from a female donor with Graves disease. CDR3s include the opening cysteine and the closing phenylalanine or tryptophan. The order of the fields is CDR3 protein, CDR3 DNA, clone size, D gene, J gene, V gene. A D gene is named only where the DNA matches it firmly. Clone size appears in some rows only: once, few, many, or a class for an expanded clone.

CDR3: CATSRDLSRALDTGELFF
DNA: TGTGCCACCAGCAGAGATCTAAGCAGGGCGCTGGACACCGGGGAGCTGTTTTTT
size: -
D: -
J: TRBJ2-2
V: TRBV15

CDR3: CASSLVGSIHEQYF
DNA: TGTGCCAGCAGCTTAGTAGGGAGTATCCACGAGCAGTACTTC
size: -
D: -
J: TRBJ2-7
V: TRBV7-9

CDR3: CASSDWDRVNTGELFF
DNA: TGCGCCAGCAGTGATTGGGACAGGGTCAACACCGGGGAGCTGTTTTTT
size: few
D: TRBD1
J: TRBJ2-2
V: TRBV10-2

CDR3: CASTPGDAGGGTEELFF
DNA: TGTGCCAGCACGCCGGGGGATGCGGGAGGTGGGACCGAGGAGCTGTTTTTT
size: -
D: TRBD2
J: TRBJ2-2
V: TRBV27

CDR3: CASSHGQGTYEQYF
DNA: TGCGCCAGCAGCCACGGACAGGGAACCTACGAGCAGTACTTC
size: many
D: TRBD1
J: TRBJ2-7
V: TRBV4-1

CDR3: CASSLGTGTNTGELFF
DNA: TGTGCCAGCAGCCTAGGGACGGGCACGAACACCGGGGAGCTGTTTTTT
size: few
D: -
J: TRBJ2-2
V: TRBV7-9

CDR3: CASILDSSGANVLTF
DNA: TGTGCCAGCATCCTCGACTCCTCTGGGGCCAACGTCCTGACTTTC
size: few
D: -
J: TRBJ2-6
V: TRBV5-6

CDR3: CATSRDGTNTEAFF
DNA: TGTGCCACCAGCAGAGACGGGACGAACACTGAAGCTTTCTTT
size: many
D: -
J: TRBJ1-1
V: TRBV15

CDR3: CASSFFRWASSGNTIYF
DNA: TGTGCCAGCAGTTTTTTCCGCTGGGCCAGCTCTGGAAACACCATATATTTT
size: few
D: -
J: TRBJ1-3
V: TRBV12-3/TRBV12-4

CDR3: CASSLADYRGSGSEETQYF
DNA: TGTGCCAGCAGCTTAGCGGACTACAGGGGATCGGGTTCGGAAGAGACCCAGTACTTC
size: many
D: -
J: TRBJ2-5
V: TRBV7-2

CDR3: CASSLTSGGISYEQYF
DNA: TGTGCCAGCAGTCTTACTAGCGGGGGCATCTCCTACGAGCAGTACTTC
size: few
D: TRBD2
J: TRBJ2-7
V: TRBV12-3/TRBV12-4

CDR3: CSATTGPGYTF
DNA: TGCAGTGCTACGACAGGGCCCGGCTACACCTTC
size: -
D: TRBD1
J: TRBJ1-2
V: TRBV20-1

CDR3: CASHAAGENYEQYF
DNA: TGTGCCAGTCATGCGGCAGGCGAGAACTACGAGCAGTACTTC
size: many
D: -
J: TRBJ2-7
V: TRBV28

CDR3: CASSPTGTAISRTEAFF
DNA: TGTGCCAGCAGTCCAACCGGGACAGCGATTAGTCGCACTGAAGCTTTCTTT
size: many
D: TRBD1
J: TRBJ1-1
V: TRBV2

CDR3: CASSATWADTLAGVMNEQFF
DNA: TGTGCCAGCAGCGCCACCTGGGCGGACACTTTAGCGGGAGTCATGAATGAGCAGTTCTTC
size: many
D: TRBD2
J: TRBJ2-1
V: TRBV5-1

CDR3: CASSQAGASGGYEQYF
DNA: TGTGCCAGCAGCCAAGCTGGGGCTAGCGGGGGCTACGAGCAGTACTTC
size: few
D: TRBD2
J: TRBJ2-7
V: TRBV3-1

CDR3: CASSLENRRGQPQHF
DNA: TGTGCCAGCAGCTTGGAGAATCGGCGGGGTCAGCCCCAGCATTTT
size: many
D: -
J: TRBJ1-5
V: TRBV5-5

CDR3: CAIRPGQGNQPQHF
DNA: TGTGCCATCAGACCGGGACAAGGGAATCAGCCCCAGCATTTT
size: many
D: -
J: TRBJ1-5
V: TRBV10-3

CDR3: CASGTGENGYTF
DNA: TGTGCCAGTGGGACAGGGGAAAATGGCTACACCTTC
size: -
D: TRBD1
J: TRBJ1-2
V: TRBV24-1

CDR3: CASSPGLGTEAFF
DNA: TGTGCCAGCTCGCCAGGGTTGGGCACTGAAGCTTTCTTT
size: -
D: -
J: TRBJ1-1
V: TRBV12-3/TRBV12-4

CDR3: CASSLVGLSTDTQYF
DNA: TGTGCCAGCAGCTTAGTAGGCCTAAGCACAGATACGCAGTATTTT
size: many
D: -
J: TRBJ2-3
V: TRBV7-8

CDR3: CASSLGIGNEQFF
DNA: TGTGCCAGCAGCTTAGGGATCGGCAATGAGCAGTTCTTC
size: many
D: -
J: TRBJ2-1
V: TRBV7-6

CDR3: CASSLEPRGPTEAFF
DNA: TGTGCCAGCAGCTTAGAGCCCAGGGGGCCTACTGAAGCTTTCTTT
size: many
D: TRBD1
J: TRBJ1-1
V: TRBV7-9

CDR3: CASSLDGGPYEQYF
DNA: TGTGCCAGCAGTTTAGACGGGGGGCCCTACGAGCAGTACTTC
size: -
D: -
J: TRBJ2-7
V: TRBV12-3/TRBV12-4

CDR3: CATDQLAEIEQFF
DNA: TGTGCCACTGATCAACTAGCGGAAATTGAGCAGTTCTTC
size: many
D: TRBD2
J: TRBJ2-1
V: TRBV6-1

CDR3: CASSLRQGGLGDTQYF
DNA: TGCGCCAGCAGCTTAAGACAGGGAGGCCTCGGTGATACGCAGTATTTT
size: many
D: -
J: TRBJ2-3
V: TRBV5-1